This T cell receptor (beta chain) was found in a study of neurological immune-mediated disorders. The germline V gene encodes CDR1 SGHRS and CDR2 YFSETQ. J gave up 0 bases and V 3 bases, and 7 bases lay outside the gene matches. This CDR3 spans 17 amino acids. The authors made cDNA by 5'RACE with 10-nucleotide random UMIs. One entry per CDR3 protein, called by TCRdb with MiXCR from the 5' RACE reads. The sample records 15,000 to 20,000 distinct CDR3 sequences, 12% to 15% being singletons. Points from the study as a whole: The most TCR clonal expansion was seen in HTLV-1-associated myelopathy, and the least was seen in multiple sclerosis, which fell below healthy controls. Expanded clones shared no CDR3 amino acid sequences across subjects, suggesting private repertoires in all groups.

This clonotype was detected many times. What it binds is not known. The cell input for sorted libraries was around 1 million, and those cells were CD4+ or CD8+ T cells. V and J are TRBV5-1 and TRBJ1-1, with 11 positions matching TRBD1. The sequencing input was CD4+ T cells from blood. The sequence came from a woman aged 60-75 years with HTLV-1-associated myelopathy (HAM/TSP). The CDR3 is CASSWTGGAELNTEAFF. CDR3 DNA sequence: TGCGCCAGCAGCTGGACAGGGGGCGCGGAGTTGAACACTGAAGCTTTCTTT.